The 12 T cell receptor beta chains presented below share a single source sample, sequenced in a study of shared clonotypes between healthy human individuals. Libraries were prepared by immunoSEQ multiplex PCR; TCRdb keeps only in-frame clonotypes and omits some of them. The sample lists millions of clones; roughly 94% were seen once. CD45RO-negative, CCR7-positively selected cells formed the naive CD8 fraction, excluding terminally differentiated effector memory CD45RA+ cells. The sequenced material came from naive CD8+ T cells sorted from blood. These receptors all come from a man in his late teens or twenties in good health.

The rearrangement uses TRBV5-6 and TRBJ2-1, with a weak D call TRBD2 (7 bases). CDR1 and CDR2 from the germline V gene are SGHDT and YYEEEE. CDR3 length: 18 amino acids. V was clipped by 6 bases and J by 3 bases, with 25 bases between them. The CDR3 is CASTSLVGGPVYYNEQFF. DNA for the CDR3: TGTGCCAGCACCTCGCTCGTGGGGGGGCCCGTTTACTACAATGAGCAGTTCTTC.

V usage is TRBV28 and J usage is TRBJ1-5, with D tentatively TRBD1 (5 bases). This CDR3 contains 20 residues. Germline CDR1 MDHEN, CDR2 SYDVKM. V lost 7 bases and J lost 2, with 30 bases in between. CDR3: CASIPSPADISLAGNQPQHF. In DNA, the CDR3 is TGTGCCAGCATCCCCTCTCCGGCGGACATCTCCCTGGCTGGCAATCAGCCCCAGCATTTT.

V is TRBV7-8 and J is TRBJ2-1, with 10 bases matching TRBD1. V gave up 5 bases and J gave up 5 bases; unmatched junction bases: 9. There are 16 residues in the CDR3. CDR1 and CDR2 (germline): SGHVS, FQNEAQ. The CDR3 DNA reads TGTGCCAGCAGCCATCCCGGCGGACAGGGGGACAATGAGCAGTTCTTC. This gives the protein CASSHPGGQGDNEQFF.

For the CDR3, the DNA is TGTGCCAGCAGTTATCACCGGGACAGCTATGGCTACACCTTC. Translated, it gives CASSYHRDSYGYTF. J is TRBJ1-2 and V is TRBV6-5; 7 nucleotides match TRBD1. The CDR3 covers 14 residues. J was trimmed by 4 bases and V by 3 bases; bases with no gene match: 5. Looked up from germline, CDR1 is MNHEY and CDR2 is SVGAGI.

The gene calls are TRBV5-3 and TRBJ2-3, with D possibly TRBD2 on 6 matching bases. TRBV5-3 is flagged as an ORF with uncertain function. Trimming left V 10 bases short and J 6 bases short, with 18 bases between. This CDR3 spans 13 amino acids. CDR3 loop: CAHRRGSADTQYF. The CDR3 DNA reads as TGTGCCCACAGACGGGGGTCCGCCGATACGCAGTATTTT.

The genes are TRBV7-2 and TRBJ2-3; 9 nucleotides line up with TRBD2. The germline gives CDR1 SGHTA, CDR2 FQGNSA. V lost 5 bases, J lost 3 bases, and 3 bases stayed unmatched. The CDR3 spans 14 residues. For the CDR3, the DNA is TGTGCCAGCAGCCCGGGACTAGCAACAGATACGCAGTATTTT. It translates to CASSPGLATDTQYF.

V gene TRBV27 combines with J gene TRBJ2-3, with TRBD2 matching 9 bases. The CDR3 has 15 amino acids. Losses at the gene ends were 5 bases for V and 2 bases for J; bases not matched to a gene: 5. Germline V gene lookup returns CDR1 MNHEY and CDR2 SMNVEV (reference sequence). CDR3: CASSQTSGFTDTQYF. CDR3 in DNA: TGTGCCAGCAGTCAGACTAGCGGATTCACAGATACGCAGTATTTT.

V usage is TRBV9 and J usage is TRBJ1-2, with D tentatively TRBD1 (5 bases). The CDR3 runs to 16 residues. Germline V lookup: CDR1 SGDLS, CDR2 YYNGEE. The V gene lost 1 base and the J gene lost 0 bases, with 13 bases spanning the gap. The CDR3 loop reads CASSVNSGMTNYGYTF. CDR3 nucleotides: TGTGCCAGCAGCGTAAATTCAGGGATGACTAACTATGGCTACACCTTC.

The CDR3 sequence: CASSEGAGQAYEQYF. DNA for the CDR3: TGTGCCAGCAGTGAAGGGGCGGGACAGGCCTACGAGCAGTACTTC. This chain connects TRBV2 to TRBJ2-7, with 8 bases identical to TRBD1. This CDR3 comprises 15 residues. CDR1 SNHLY and CDR2 FYNNEI come from the germline V gene. V dropped 1 base and J dropped 2; count of bases not matched to a gene: 4.

This chain uses TRBV11-2 with TRBJ2-1, with 11 bases that match TRBD2. This CDR3 is built from 16 residues. Germline loops: CDR1 SGHAT, CDR2 FQNNGV. V shed 5 bases, J shed 5 bases, and the junction held 8 bases outside the gene matches. The CDR3 region is CASSQVLAGGHNEQFF. The DNA for the CDR3 is TGTGCCAGCAGCCAAGTGCTAGCGGGAGGTCACAATGAGCAGTTCTTC.

The chain uses TRBV7-9 and TRBJ2-1; 13 bases fit TRBD2. Trimming took 5 bases from V and 5 from J; bases not matched to a gene: 12. Germline CDR1 SEHNR, CDR2 FQNEAQ (reference sequence). This CDR3 has 18 residues. DNA for the CDR3: TGTGCCAGCAGCCGGGGACTAGCGGGGTTAAACTTTAACAATGAGCAGTTCTTC. This sequence encodes CASSRGLAGLNFNNEQFF.

V usage is TRBV11-1 and J usage is TRBJ2-5; 9 bases are a match to TRBD1. V was clipped by 3 bases and J by 2 bases; unmatched bases: 7. The CDR3 spans 16 residues. CDR1 and CDR2 from the germline V gene are SGHAT and FQDESV (reference sequence). The CDR3 spells CASSFGVGQGQETQYF. The CDR3 DNA reads TGTGCCAGCAGCTTTGGGGTTGGACAGGGGCAAGAGACCCAGTACTTC.